This note documents a single T cell receptor (beta chain) sequence. This sample is drawn from a study of blood T cell repertoires in COVID-19. CDR3 length equals 15 residues. V lost 0 bases to trimming and J lost 1 base, with 11 bases between them. Some clones are missing from TCRdb's copy, which holds only in-frame ones; the method was immunoSEQ multiplex PCR. The data hold fewer than 250,000 clones, with roughly 78% observed a single time. The chain has TRBV5-3 and TRBJ2-7; D may be TRBD1 (5 bases). TRBV5-3 is flagged as an ORF with uncertain function. Sample: peripheral blood. This TCR was recovered from a woman in her thirties or forties with acute or convalescent COVID-19. The CDR3 DNA is TGTGCCAGAAGCTTGGTATATCAGGGATCCTACGAGCAGTACTTC. Translation gives CARSLVYQGSYEQYF.